This TCR beta chain was retrieved from a study of T cell repertoires in cytomegalovirus infection (dated by TCRdb to about 2019). General notes on the study: Donor HLA type was relevant to the analysis, because carriage of CMV infection together with the matching HLA type was indicated by public TCR beta signatures. Here is what the overall study found, with its caveats: The ex vivo response was dominated by HLA-C-restricted CMV-specific TCR beta clonotypes, which also provided the single most frequent clonotype in two of eight donors. In both this cohort and an independent roughly 330-donor cohort, the cumulative frequency of public TCR beta family members distinguished carriers of CMV infection plus the relevant HLA type.

The CDR3 contains 14 residues, cysteine and phenylalanine counted. Just the 42-base CDR3 DNA is kept, in frame starting at base 1. Via the germline V gene, CDR1 is SQVTM and CDR2 ANQGSEA. Deletion took 1 base off V and 10 bases off J, with a span of 18 bases between the germline ends. There are a few counts of this clonotype. It has no known antigen specificity. The sample holds no much larger clone one base away, and base qualities are not on file. Data came from an Illumina HiSeq 1500. In-frame beta chains were kept once TCRdb had trimmed the public reads at Q25 with fastp and called clones with MiXCR. Each entry merges the rows of one CDR3 protein and shows their most common DNA and genes. This sample comprises about 140,000 distinct CDR3 sequences, about 6% of them detected only once. The ten largest make up roughly 18% of the sample.

The TCR was taken from a human donor in good health (CMV status not recorded). Some clones in this sample may be carry-over from other donors' samples. The chain is made from TRBV29-1 and TRBJ2-3; perhaps TRBD2 is the D gene, with 5 bases matching. The sequencing input was PBMCs. The nucleotide sequence reads TGCAGCGTTGAAGGAGGGCGAGGGTCGGATCCGCAGTATTTT. Translated, this is CSVEGGRGSDPQYF.